These T cell receptor beta chains were read from a single sample in a study of blood T cell repertoires in COVID-19. Clones were read by immunoSEQ multiplex PCR, and TCRdb kept only the in-frame ones, dropping some. Altogether approximately 310,000 clones are present, roughly 90% being singletons, with the ten largest covering roughly 5%. Sequenced sample: PBMCs or T cells enriched from blood (not recorded which). These receptors all stem from a man between 60 and 75 years old who had recovered from COVID-19. Both conserved end residues are part of each CDR3. A D gene is named only where the DNA matches it firmly. Clone sizes are given selectively: once, few, many, or a class where the clone is expanded.

size: .
V: TRBV6-5
J: TRBJ2-7
length: 13
D: TRBD2
DNA: TGTGCCAGCAACTACGGGGGGGCCTACGAGCAGTACTTC
CDR3: CASNYGGAYEQYF

size: .
V: TRBV6-5
J: TRBJ2-7
length: 15
D: TRBD2
DNA: TGTGCCAGCAGTTACTCAGCCGGGGGGGTGAGGGAGCAGTACTTC
CDR3: CASSYSAGGVREQYF

size: .
V: TRBV10-2
J: TRBJ2-3
length: 15
D: TRBD1
DNA: TGCGCCAGCAGTGAGCGACAGGGGTTCACAGATACGCAGTATTTT
CDR3: CASSERQGFTDTQYF

size: .
V: TRBV5-8
J: TRBJ2-7
length: 16
D: TRBD1
DNA: TGTGCCAGCAGCTCGAAGGGACAGGGGGTCTCCTACGAGCAGTACTTC
CDR3: CASSSKGQGVSYEQYF

size: .
V: TRBV11-2
J: TRBJ1-1
length: 14
D: .
DNA: TGTGCCAGCAGCTTAGTACCGGGGATAACTGAAGCTTTCTTT
CDR3: CASSLVPGITEAFF

size: .
V: TRBV5-1
J: TRBJ1-2
length: 13
D: .
DNA: TGCGCCAGCAGCTTGTTCGGGAATGAGGGCTACACCTTC
CDR3: CASSLFGNEGYTF

size: .
V: TRBV28
J: TRBJ1-5
length: 15
D: TRBD1
DNA: TGTGCCAGCAGGGAACAGGGGTTAGGCAATCAGCCCCAGCATTTT
CDR3: CASREQGLGNQPQHF

size: .
V: TRBV7-6
J: TRBJ2-7
length: 15
D: TRBD1
DNA: TGTGCCAGCAGCAGTCGGGACAGGGGGCCCTACGAGCAGTACTTC
CDR3: CASSSRDRGPYEQYF

size: .
V: TRBV18
J: TRBJ2-7
length: 13
D: .
DNA: TGTGCCAGCTCATCTGGACACCTCTACGAGCAGTACTTC
CDR3: CASSSGHLYEQYF

size: .
V: TRBV7-3
J: TRBJ2-5
length: 14
D: TRBD2
DNA: TGTGCCAGCAGCCGTAGCGGGGGCCAAGAGACCCAGTACTTC
CDR3: CASSRSGGQETQYF

size: once
V: TRBV18
J: TRBJ1-5
length: 17
D: TRBD1
DNA: TGTGCCAGCTCACCCCTCTTTCCGGACAGGGGTTGGCAGCCCCAGCATTTT
CDR3: CASSPLFPDRGWQPQHF

size: .
V: TRBV5-6
J: TRBJ1-2
length: 15
D: .
DNA: TGTGCCAGCAGCCCTAGATCCCAGGGCGCCTATGGCTACACCTTC
CDR3: CASSPRSQGAYGYTF

size: .
V: TRBV28
J: TRBJ1-6
length: 13
D: .
DNA: TGTGCCACCCTATTTCCCACGGGGTCACCCCTCCACTTT
CDR3: CATLFPTGSPLHF

size: once
V: TRBV18
J: TRBJ2-7
length: 15
D: TRBD1
DNA: TGTGCCAGCTCACCTCAGGGACAGGGAAACTACGAGCAGTACTTC
CDR3: CASSPQGQGNYEQYF

size: .
V: TRBV11-2
J: TRBJ1-6
length: 17
D: .
DNA: TGTGCCAGCAGCTCCATTGGGGCAGGGTCATATAATTCACCCCTCCACTTT
CDR3: CASSSIGAGSYNSPLHF

size: .
V: TRBV28
J: TRBJ2-1
length: 14
D: TRBD2
DNA: TGTGCCAGCAGGCCGGGACTAGCGGGAGGGAGTCAGTTCTTC
CDR3: CASRPGLAGGSQFF

size: .
V: TRBV12-5
J: TRBJ1-3
length: 16
D: TRBD1
DNA: TGTGCTAGTGGTTTGGTATGGGACAGGGCTGGAAACACCATATATTTT
CDR3: CASGLVWDRAGNTIYF

size: .
V: TRBV6-5
J: TRBJ2-3
length: 13
D: TRBD1
DNA: TGTGCCAGCGGGACAGGGCCCACAGATACGCAGTATTTT
CDR3: CASGTGPTDTQYF

size: .
V: TRBV6-5
J: TRBJ1-1
length: 13
D: TRBD1
DNA: TGTGCCAGCACCCGACAGGGAGCTGGGATGGCTTTCTTT
CDR3: CASTRQGAGMAFF

size: .
V: TRBV5-1
J: TRBJ2-1
length: 13
D: .
DNA: TGCGCCAGCAGCGAAACTAGCTCCAATGAGCAGTTCTTC
CDR3: CASSETSSNEQFF

size: .
V: TRBV5-5
J: TRBJ2-7
length: 15
D: TRBD1
DNA: TGTGCCAGCAGCTTGGGGGACAGGGGTGGTTACGAGCAGTACTTC
CDR3: CASSLGDRGGYEQYF

size: .
V: TRBV27
J: TRBJ1-4
length: 15
D: .
DNA: TGTGCCAGCAGTCTCAGTCTTGCAACTAATGAAAAACTGTTTTTT
CDR3: CASSLSLATNEKLFF

size: .
V: TRBV15
J: TRBJ2-1
length: 14
D: .
DNA: TGTGCCACCAGCAGAGATCGGGGTGTCAATGAGCAGTTCTTC
CDR3: CATSRDRGVNEQFF

size: .
V: TRBV5-1
J: TRBJ1-1
length: 14
D: .
DNA: TGCGCCAGCAGCTTAATTCAGGGTAACACTGAAGCTTTCTTT
CDR3: CASSLIQGNTEAFF

size: .
V: TRBV7-3
J: TRBJ2-7
length: 16
D: TRBD2
DNA: TGTGCCAGCAGCTCCGGGACTAGCGGGAGAGCAGGCGAGCAGTACTTC
CDR3: CASSSGTSGRAGEQYF

size: .
V: TRBV5-5
J: TRBJ2-1
length: 18
D: .
DNA: TGTGCCAGCAGCTTCCGGCGGTCGTACGGGGGCTCCTACAATGAGCAGTTCTTC
CDR3: CASSFRRSYGGSYNEQFF

size: .
V: TRBV28
J: TRBJ1-1
length: 15
D: .
DNA: TGTGCCAGCAGTTTATACGGCAGGGTAAACACTGAAGCTTTCTTT
CDR3: CASSLYGRVNTEAFF

size: .
V: TRBV6-5
J: TRBJ2-1
length: 14
D: TRBD1
DNA: TGTGCCAGCAGTTACTTGGGGACAGGGCGTGAGCAGTTCTTC
CDR3: CASSYLGTGREQFF

size: .
V: TRBV10-3
J: TRBJ2-7
length: 15
D: .
DNA: TGTGCCATCAGTGACCCAGGTGGGAGCTCCTACGAGCAGTACTTC
CDR3: CAISDPGGSSYEQYF

size: .
V: TRBV5-1
J: TRBJ1-5
length: 14
D: .
DNA: TGCGCCAGCAGCCCGGCAGGAATCAATCAGCCCCAGCATTTT
CDR3: CASSPAGINQPQHF

size: .
V: TRBV5-6
J: TRBJ1-1
length: 14
D: .
DNA: TGTGCCAGCAGCTCCGACAAGCTGAACACTGAAGCTTTCTTT
CDR3: CASSSDKLNTEAFF

size: .
V: TRBV7-6
J: TRBJ2-2
length: 16
D: TRBD1
DNA: TGTGCCAGCAGCTTAGTACAGGGGGCGCCGACCGGGGAGCTGTTTTTT
CDR3: CASSLVQGAPTGELFF

size: .
V: TRBV5-1
J: TRBJ1-4
length: 16
D: TRBD1
DNA: TGCGCCAGCAGCCAACCGGACGGCCCAGGGGGTGAAAAACTGTTTTTT
CDR3: CASSQPDGPGGEKLFF

size: .
V: TRBV24-1
J: TRBJ2-1
length: 16
D: TRBD1
DNA: TGTGCCACCAGTGAGTCCGGGACAGGTCGGTTGAATGAGCAGTTCTTC
CDR3: CATSESGTGRLNEQFF

size: .
V: TRBV18
J: TRBJ2-7
length: 15
D: TRBD2
DNA: TGTGCCAGCTCACCACGGGGAGCGGGAGGGTACGAGCAGTACTTC
CDR3: CASSPRGAGGYEQYF

size: .
V: TRBV5-1
J: TRBJ1-5
length: 17
D: .
DNA: TGCGCCAGCAGCTCGGGATCGGGGGGGAGCTTAAATCAGCCCCAGCATTTT
CDR3: CASSSGSGGSLNQPQHF

size: .
V: TRBV5-1
J: TRBJ1-4
length: 14
D: .
DNA: TGCGCCAGCAGCAGCGGGACGGCCGCTGGAAAACTGTTTTTT
CDR3: CASSSGTAAGKLFF

size: once
V: TRBV7-2
J: TRBJ2-2
length: 16
D: TRBD1
DNA: TGTGCCAGCAGCTTTGGTCGCAGGGGGCTTACCGGGGAGCTGTTTTTT
CDR3: CASSFGRRGLTGELFF

size: .
V: TRBV2
J: TRBJ2-1
length: 15
D: .
DNA: TGTGCCAGCAAATTAAATGGGGCGCAGCGCAATGAGCAGTTCTTC
CDR3: CASKLNGAQRNEQFF

size: .
V: TRBV28
J: TRBJ1-2
length: 13
D: TRBD1
DNA: TGTGCCAGCAAACAGGACAGGCGCTATGGCTACACCTTC
CDR3: CASKQDRRYGYTF

size: .
V: TRBV5-8
J: TRBJ1-1
length: 14
D: .
DNA: TGTGCCAGCAGCTTGGGAACGGGGGGCACTGAAGCTTTCTTT
CDR3: CASSLGTGGTEAFF

size: .
V: TRBV6-5
J: TRBJ1-2
length: 13
D: TRBD1
DNA: TGTGCCAGCAGTTACCGGGACAGATATGGCTACACCTTC
CDR3: CASSYRDRYGYTF

size: .
V: TRBV5-1
J: TRBJ1-2
length: 15
D: TRBD1
DNA: TGCGCCAGCAGCACCGGGACAGGGGATAACTATGGCTACACCTTC
CDR3: CASSTGTGDNYGYTF

size: .
V: TRBV19
J: TRBJ2-3
length: 14
D: .
DNA: TGTGCCAGTAGTATCCACAGGGGCACAGATACGCAGTATTTT
CDR3: CASSIHRGTDTQYF

size: .
V: TRBV28
J: TRBJ1-4
length: 17
D: TRBD1
DNA: TGTGCCAGCACCTCAGCTCAGGGGGCTGCAACTAATGAAAAACTGTTTTTT
CDR3: CASTSAQGAATNEKLFF

size: .
V: TRBV5-1
J: TRBJ2-5
length: 14
D: TRBD1
DNA: TGCGCCAGCAGCTTGCTCGGGACAGAAGAGACCCAGTACTTC
CDR3: CASSLLGTEETQYF

size: .
V: TRBV3-1/TRBV3-2
J: TRBJ2-3
length: 14
D: .
DNA: TGTGCCAGCAGCCAAGTAGGGAGTTCAGATACGCAGTATTTT
CDR3: CASSQVGSSDTQYF

size: .
V: TRBV5-1
J: TRBJ1-4
length: 15
D: .
DNA: TGCGCCAGCAGCACCCAACCGGCGACAGGAGAAAAACTGTTTTTT
CDR3: CASSTQPATGEKLFF

size: .
V: TRBV7-9
J: TRBJ1-1
length: 13
D: .
DNA: TGTGCCAGCAGGGCGGGGGGCGACACTGAAGCTTTCTTT
CDR3: CASRAGGDTEAFF

size: .
V: TRBV7-9
J: TRBJ2-5
length: 13
D: TRBD1
DNA: TGTGCCAGCAGCTTCTCAGGGGGTGAGACCCAGTACTTC
CDR3: CASSFSGGETQYF

size: .
V: TRBV5-1
J: TRBJ1-4
length: 16
D: TRBD1
DNA: TGCGCCAGCAGACCCCTCGCGGACAGGTATAATGAAAAACTGTTTTTT
CDR3: CASRPLADRYNEKLFF

size: .
V: TRBV10-3
J: TRBJ2-1
length: 18
D: .
DNA: TGTGCCATCAGTGAGTCGGGGTCGGGGGGGACAGGGTACAATGAGCAGTTCTTC
CDR3: CAISESGSGGTGYNEQFF

size: .
V: TRBV7-3
J: TRBJ2-1
length: 15
D: TRBD2
DNA: TGTGCCAGCAGCTCCCAAGCGGGAGGCGACAATGAGCAGTTCTTC
CDR3: CASSSQAGGDNEQFF

size: few
V: TRBV27
J: TRBJ2-7
length: 14
D: .
DNA: TGTGCCAGCAGTTCTCATGGACAGATCTACGAGCAGTACTTC
CDR3: CASSSHGQIYEQYF

size: .
V: TRBV6-4
J: TRBJ2-7
length: 17
D: TRBD2
DNA: TGTGCCAGCATTTTGTGGGGACTAGCGGGAGGCACCTACGAGCAGTACTTC
CDR3: CASILWGLAGGTYEQYF